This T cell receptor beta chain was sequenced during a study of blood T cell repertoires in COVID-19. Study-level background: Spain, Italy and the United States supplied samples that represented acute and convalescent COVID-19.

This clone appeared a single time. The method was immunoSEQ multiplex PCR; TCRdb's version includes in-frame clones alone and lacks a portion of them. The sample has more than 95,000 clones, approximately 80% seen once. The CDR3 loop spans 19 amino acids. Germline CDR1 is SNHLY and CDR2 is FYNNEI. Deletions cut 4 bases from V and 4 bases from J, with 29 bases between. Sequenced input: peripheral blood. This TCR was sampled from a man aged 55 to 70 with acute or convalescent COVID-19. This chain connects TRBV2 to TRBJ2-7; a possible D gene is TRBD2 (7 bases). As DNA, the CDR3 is TGTGCCAGCAGTGCCCGACAGGAATTAACCGGGGGGAACGGGTACGAGCAGTACTTC. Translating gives CASSARQELTGGNGYEQYF.